Below, 9 T cell receptor beta chains from the same sample are listed, as sequenced in a study of cytomegalovirus exposure and HLA in healthy donors (dated by TCRdb to 2017 to 2019). The library relied on the immunoSEQ multiplex PCR assay. Not all clones reach the TCRdb copy of this immuneACCESS table, which keeps in-frame sequences only. Checked studies attribute under half of the gap to unresolved V genes and leave the rest unexplained. Present in this sample are about 180,000 clones, around 85% of which were seen just once. Jointly, the top ten make up approximately 15% of the sample. Sequenced sample: PBMCs. These receptor sequences come from a young man in good health and CMV-seropositive.

The chain recombines TRBV7-2 with TRBJ2-7; D perhaps matches TRBD2 (6 bases). This CDR3 has 14 residues. In germline, CDR1 is SGHTA, CDR2 FQGNSA. The germline V and J ends were trimmed by 8 bases and 5 bases, with 19 bases remaining between them. The CDR3 sequence is CASRPGDRGDEQYF. The CDR3 bases are TGTGCCAGCCGACCGGGGGATAGGGGAGACGAGCAGTACTTC.

V is TRBV11-3 and J is TRBJ2-5; 14 bases agree with TRBD2. Losses at the gene ends were 2 bases for V and 3 bases for J; bases not matched to a gene: 5. This CDR3 has 17 residues. The germline CDR1 and CDR2 sequences are SGHNT and YENEEA. CDR3 DNA sequence: TGTGCCAGCAGCTTACTCGGACTAGCGGGGGGAAAAGAGACCCAGTACTTC. Protein product: CASSLLGLAGGKETQYF.

V is TRBV4-1 and J is TRBJ2-5, with 7 bases fitting TRBD2. V lost 4 bases and J lost 5; bases outside the gene matches: 4. The germline gives CDR1 MGHRA, CDR2 YSYEKL. The CDR3 sequence is 13 residues long. The CDR3 sequence: CASSLTGRETQYF. The CDR3 coding sequence is TGCGCCAGCAGCCTTACCGGGAGGGAGACCCAGTACTTC.

A remark on this clone: Other DNA sequences from this sample encode an identical CDR3 as well. The chain links TRBV5-1 to TRBJ2-7; 8 positions match TRBD2. V lost 0 bases and J lost 1; bases outside the gene matches: 3. CDR3 size: 15 residues. Germline V gene sequence: CDR1 SGHRS, CDR2 YFSETQ. The CDR3 protein is CASSLAGGGSYEQYF. The CDR3 DNA sequence: TGCGCCAGCAGCTTGGCGGGAGGGGGGTCCTACGAGCAGTACTTC.

This chain uses TRBV27 with TRBJ2-1, with 7 nucleotides matching TRBD2. The length of the CDR3 is 16 residues. V was clipped by 6 bases and J by 5 bases; unmatched bases: 13. Germline CDR1 and CDR2: MNHEY and SMNVEV (reference sequence). The CDR3 sequence: CASSSVLAASDNEQFF. The CDR3 nucleotides read TGTGCCAGCAGCTCTGTCCTAGCGGCCTCGGACAATGAGCAGTTCTTC.

The genes are TRBV5-1 and TRBJ2-2; TRBD1 agrees at 7 bases. Trimming removed 6 bases from V and 2 bases from J; junction bases left unmatched: 7. Germline V gene data show CDR1 as SGHRS and CDR2 as YFSETQ. This CDR3 is built from 15 residues. The CDR3 spells CASTPVGGNTGELFF. The CDR3 DNA sequence: TGCGCCAGCACCCCGGTAGGGGGCAACACCGGGGAGCTGTTTTTT.

The rearrangement links TRBV6-5 to TRBJ1-2, with 9 positions matching TRBD1. This CDR3 is 13 amino acids long. Germline V CDR1 and CDR2: MNHEY, SVGAGI. V lost 6 bases, J lost 5 bases, and 4 bases stayed unmatched. The CDR3 DNA reads TGTGCCAGCAGACAACAGGGGGCTTATGGCTACACCTTC. This translates into CASRQQGAYGYTF.

The genes are TRBV6-6 and TRBJ1-1; the D is unclear. CDR3 length: 14 residues. V shed 7 bases and J shed 4 bases, with 16 bases lying between them. Germline V CDR1 and CDR2: MNHNY, SVGAGI (reference sequence). The CDR3 region is CASIVGVLGTEAFF. CDR3 sequence (DNA): TGTGCCAGCATCGTAGGAGTACTGGGCACTGAAGCTTTCTTT.

This clone was detected a few times. V usage is TRBV5-1 and J usage is TRBJ2-1; 7 bases agree with TRBD1. The germline V gene encodes CDR1 SGHRS and CDR2 YFSETQ. The CDR3 contains 15 residues. V lost 3 bases to trimming and J lost 1 base; unmatched junction nucleotides: 4. CDR3 amino acids: CASSSRQGSYNEQFF. CDR3 DNA sequence: TGCGCCAGCAGCTCGCGACAGGGATCCTACAATGAGCAGTTCTTC.